One and the same sample provided the 25 T cell receptor beta chains below, sequenced in a study of regulatory T cells in long-lasting Graves disease. Arm-PCR of CDR3 regions with iRepertoire HTBI primers generated TCR beta libraries. MiXCR was run by TCRdb on the multiplex PCR reads, yielding one entry per CDR3 protein. Of fewer than 550,000 distinct CDR3 sequences listed, roughly 15% are singletons. This sample's time point: newly diagnosed GD, antithyroid drugs for less than 3 months. PBMC-derived RNA was used for the TCR library. These data were likewise used in another study, on T cells in Graves' hyperthyroidism and ophthalmopathy.

The sample was peripheral blood mononuclear cells (PBMCs), taken at new diagnosis, from a patient treated with antithyroid drugs. Source of these receptors: a woman aged 18-29 years with Graves disease.

This clonotype was detected ten times or more. The V call is TRBV29-1, the J call TRBJ1-1; D is unclear. The CDR3 has 12 residues. Germline loops: CDR1 SQVTM, CDR2 ANQGSEA. Trimming left V 6 bases short and J 5 bases short, with 13 bases between. CDR3 sequence reads: CSVLTMETEAFF. Written as DNA, the CDR3 is TGCAGCGTCCTCACTATGGAGACTGAAGCTTTCTTT.

This clonotype is a singleton in its sample. This rearrangement joins TRBV4-3 to TRBJ2-3; TRBD1 aligns across 7 bases. The CDR3 runs to 18 residues. V lost 0 bases, J lost 1 base, and 10 bases stayed unmatched. Germline V gene sequence: CDR1 LGHNA, CDR2 YSLEER. As DNA, the CDR3 is TGCGCCAGCAGCCAAGAATGGACCGAGACAGGGCGCACAGATACGCAGTATTTT. Its translation is CASSQEWTETGRTDTQYF.

The sample holds a few counts of this clonotype. This chain links TRBV10-3 with TRBJ1-2; 9 positions match TRBD1. The CDR3 extends over 13 amino acids. Per the germline V gene, CDR1 is ENHRY and CDR2 is SYGVKD. Losses at the gene ends were 6 bases for V and 9 bases for J; bases not matched to a gene: 8. CDR3: CAIRGDREERYTF. The DNA for the CDR3 is TGTGCCATCAGGGGGGACAGGGAAGAGCGCTACACCTTC.

This clonotype was recorded at least ten times. Written as DNA, the CDR3 is TGTGCCAGCAGTTTAATCTCGTCGGGGGTTCGGGGAGCCAAAAACATTCAGTACTTC. Translated, it gives CASSLISSGVRGAKNIQYF. The V gene is TRBV27, the J gene TRBJ2-4, with D perhaps matching TRBD2 (6 bases). Per the germline V gene, CDR1 is MNHEY and CDR2 is SMNVEV (reference sequence). The CDR3 sequence is 19 residues long. Trimming took 2 bases from V and 0 from J, leaving 20 bases between them.

This clonotype was recorded at least ten times. In DNA, the CDR3 is TGTGCCAGCAGCCCGGGACAGGGGGAAACAATTTATCACGAGCAGTACTTC. Protein product: CASSPGQGETIYHEQYF. The chain is built from TRBV12-3 or TRBV12-4 and TRBJ2-7; TRBD1 matches 11 bases. The trim removed 6 bases at V and 5 bases at J, leaving 15 bases unmatched. The CDR3 totals 17 residues.

This clonotype showed up just a few times. The chain is built from TRBV24-1 and TRBJ2-5; the match to TRBD1 covers 11 bases. Germline V gene lookup returns CDR1 KGHDR and CDR2 SFDVKD. This CDR3 contains 17 residues. Losses at the gene ends were 3 bases for V and 4 bases for J; bases not matched to a gene: 9. Here the CDR3 reads CATSDAKGQGARETQYF. The CDR3 nucleotides read TGTGCCACCAGTGATGCCAAAGGACAGGGGGCGAGAGAGACCCAGTACTTC.

This clonotype showed up many times. The J gene is TRBJ2-1, the V gene TRBV20-1, with TRBD2 matching 7 bases. The CDR3 sequence is 11 residues long. Germline CDR1 DFQATT, CDR2 SNEGSKA (reference sequence). V gave up 5 bases and J gave up 7 bases; unmatched junction bases: 2. CDR3 bases: TGCAGTGCTGCACTAGCGAATGAGCAGTTCTTC. Its translation is CSAALANEQFF.

The chain couples TRBV19 to TRBJ2-1; 10 bases align to TRBD2. The CDR3 spans 16 residues. The germline CDR1 and CDR2 sequences are LNHDA and SQIVND (reference sequence). Germline trimming cut 6 bases from V and 4 bases from J; bases unmatched to any gene: 9. The CDR3 DNA is TGTGCCAGTAGCGATTCTAGCGGGAGCGGTTACAATGAGCAGTTCTTC. It translates to CASSDSSGSGYNEQFF.

There are many counts of this clonotype. The rearrangement joins TRBV12-3 or TRBV12-4 to TRBJ2-1; 10 nucleotides agree with TRBD2. V lost 3 bases to trimming and J lost 4 bases; unmatched junction nucleotides: 6. This CDR3 has 16 residues. CDR3 sequence: CASSLAGSGRYNEQFF. For the CDR3, the DNA is TGTGCCAGCAGTTTGGCCGGTAGCGGGAGGTACAATGAGCAGTTCTTC.

This clonotype has just one count. The chain joins TRBV5-8 to TRBJ1-4; TRBD1 agrees at 8 bases. This CDR3 has 15 amino acids. J gave up 1 base and V 2 bases, and 1 base lay outside the gene matches. Germline V CDR1 and CDR2: SGHTS, YDEGEE. CDR3 nucleotide sequence: TGTGCCAGCAGCTTAGGGACAGGAACTAATGAAAAACTGTTTTTT. This translates into CASSLGTGTNEKLFF.

The V and J genes are TRBV15 and TRBJ1-3; TRBD1 matches at 7 bases. The CDR3 runs 19 residues. The germline CDR1 and CDR2 sequences are LNHNV and YYDKDF (reference sequence). Trimming took 4 bases from V and 1 from J; bases not matched to a gene: 16. CDR3 sequence: CATSKTHIDRVGSGNTIYF. Here the CDR3 DNA reads TGTGCCACCAGCAAAACACATATAGACAGGGTAGGATCTGGAAACACCATATATTTT. Complete variable domain (other parts from reference TRBV15 and TRBJ1-3): DAMVIQNPRYQVTQFGKPVTLSCSQTLNHNVMYWYQQKSSQAPKLLFHYYDKDFNNEADTPDNFQSRRPNTSFCFLDIRSPGLGDTAMYLCATSKTHIDRVGSGNTIYFGEGSWLTVV.

At least ten counts were recorded for this clonotype. The chain carries TRBV12-3 or TRBV12-4 and TRBJ1-1, with a tentative D call TRBD1 (6 bases). CDR3 size: 14 residues. Trimming took 6 bases from V and 1 from J, leaving 12 bases between them. CDR3 protein: CASRTTGGNTEAFF. CDR3 nucleotides: TGTGCCAGCAGGACGACAGGTGGGAACACTGAAGCTTTCTTT.

This clonotype has ten or more counts. The gene calls are TRBV12-3 or TRBV12-4 and TRBJ2-1, with TRBD2 matching over 10 bases. Germline trimming cut 5 bases from V and 1 base from J; bases unmatched to any gene: 5. The CDR3 covers 16 residues. In DNA form, the CDR3 reads TGTGCCAGCAGTCCTAGCGGGAGTCGGTCCTACAATGAGCAGTTCTTC. It specifies CASSPSGSRSYNEQFF.

This clonotype was found a few times. The chain recombines TRBV10-3 with TRBJ2-5; no firm D call. CDR3 length: 18 amino acids. The germline gives CDR1 ENHRY, CDR2 SYGVKD. V was trimmed by 3 bases and J by 1 base, leaving 21 bases between them. The CDR3 spells CAISDGPTDTPLQETQYF. The DNA of the CDR3 is TGTGCCATCAGTGACGGCCCCACCGATACACCTCTCCAAGAGACCCAGTACTTC.

V and J are TRBV7-6 and TRBJ2-1; 7 nucleotides agree with TRBD2. CDR3 size: 12 residues. V lost 5 bases, J lost 5 bases, and 0 bases stayed unmatched. Germline assignment: CDR1 SGHVS and CDR2 FNYEAQ. The CDR3 sequence is CASSGGDNEQFF. In DNA form, the CDR3 reads TGTGCCAGCAGCGGGGGGGACAATGAGCAGTTCTTC.

Only a few counts were recorded for this clonotype. V usage is TRBV4-3 and J usage is TRBJ2-2; 12 nucleotides match TRBD2. CDR1 is LGHNA, CDR2 YSLEER, per germline. The CDR3 spans 16 residues. Trimming cost V 4 bases and J 8 bases; bases outside gene matches: 8. The CDR3, as DNA: TGCGCCAGCAGCCCCGGGACTAGCGGGTTCTCTGGGGAGCTGTTTTTT. As protein: CASSPGTSGFSGELFF.

This clonotype was recorded a few times. The gene calls are TRBV28 and TRBJ2-1; TRBD2 matches at 9 bases. This CDR3 has 17 residues. V trimming: 5 bases; J trimming: 4 bases; junction bases outside the gene matches: 12. CDR1 is MDHEN, CDR2 SYDVKM, per germline. The CDR3 region has the DNA TGTGCCAGCAGTACCAGGACACAACTAGCGGGTTACAATGAGCAGTTCTTC. Translation gives CASSTRTQLAGYNEQFF.

This sequence joins TRBV20-1 and TRBJ2-2, with 8 bases matching TRBD2. CDR1 and CDR2 (germline): DFQATT, SNEGSKA (reference sequence). The CDR3 is 14 residues long. Losses at the gene ends were 6 bases for V and 5 bases for J; bases not matched to a gene: 8. The CDR3 region is CSASGSSGTGELFF. The CDR3 DNA reads TGCAGTGCCTCTGGGTCTAGCGGGACCGGGGAGCTGTTTTTT.

This clonotype was counted at least ten times. The genes are TRBV3-1 and TRBJ2-1; D is ambiguous. CDR1 is LGHDT and CDR2 is YNNKEL in the germline V gene (reference sequence). This CDR3 comprises 12 residues. V was shortened by 4 bases and J by 9 bases, with 10 bases between the two germline ends. CDR3 nucleotide sequence: TGTGCCAGCAGCCGTGAGAGGTTTGAGCAGTTCTTC. It specifies CASSRERFEQFF.

This clonotype was seen ten or more times. V is TRBV2 and J is TRBJ2-3; 9 bases match TRBD1. CDR1 SNHLY and CDR2 FYNNEI come from the germline V gene. This CDR3 region has 15 residues. Trimming at V came to 6 bases and at J to 2 bases, leaving 6 bases not matched to a gene. CDR3 loop: CASRRDRADTDTQYF. The CDR3 DNA reads as TGTGCCAGCAGACGGGACAGGGCTGACACAGATACGCAGTATTTT.

V and J are TRBV10-3 and TRBJ1-2; 12 bases agree with TRBD1. The length of the CDR3 is 19 residues. Per germline, CDR1 ENHRY and CDR2 SYGVKD. Trimming removed 0 bases from V and 4 bases from J; junction bases left unmatched: 12. CDR3 coding DNA: TGTGCCATCAGTGAGTCGACAGGGGGACAGGGGGCCCTGTCCTATGGCTACACCTTC. Translating it yields CAISESTGGQGALSYGYTF.

The J gene is TRBJ2-3, the V gene TRBV24-1; D is ambiguous. Germline V gene sequence: CDR1 KGHDR, CDR2 SFDVKD. The CDR3 has 13 residues. The ends were cut back, 8 bases at V and 0 bases at J, with 8 bases in the middle. CDR3 sequence: CATNDFSTDTQYF. DNA of the CDR3: TGTGCCACCAATGACTTTAGCACAGATACGCAGTATTTT.

This clonotype was observed many times. The genes are TRBV7-2 and TRBJ2-3; D is perhaps TRBD2 (5 bases). V was trimmed by 7 bases and J by 0 bases, leaving 11 bases between them. Germline CDR1 is SGHTA and CDR2 is FQGNSA. The CDR3 is 14 amino acids. The CDR3 spells CASNVGRSTDTQYF. CDR3 bases: TGTGCCAGCAACGTAGGGAGAAGCACAGATACGCAGTATTTT.

A few counts support this clonotype. V and J are TRBV25-1 and TRBJ1-5; 10 nucleotides line up with TRBD1. V was pared by 6 bases and J by 7 bases, with 6 bases of the junction left unmatched. Germline values: CDR1 MGHDK, CDR2 SYGVNS. This CDR3 region has 14 residues. This CDR3 reads CASRGGQGIQPQHF. Here the CDR3 DNA reads TGTGCCAGCAGGGGGGGACAGGGGATCCAGCCCCAGCATTTT. Using reference TRBV25-1 and TRBJ1-5 for the parts outside the CDR3, the full variable domain is EADIYQTPRYLVIGTGKKITLECSQTMGHDKMYWYQQDPGMELHLIHYSYGVNSTEKGDLSSESTVSRIRTEHFPLTLESARPSHTSQYLCASRGGQGIQPQHFGDGTRLSIL.

The chain couples TRBV10-3 to TRBJ2-1, with 8 bases fitting TRBD2. The germline CDR1 and CDR2 sequences are ENHRY and SYGVKD. V lost 7 bases, J lost 0 bases, and 2 bases stayed unmatched. This CDR3 has 14 residues. Here the CDR3 DNA reads TGTGCCATCATGCGGGAGGCCTCCTACAATGAGCAGTTCTTC. Protein: CAIMREASYNEQFF.